This T cell receptor beta chain was identified during a study of blood T cell repertoires in COVID-19. In the study overall: The United States, Italy and Spain provided the acute and convalescent COVID-19 samples. PBMCs, B-cell-depleted T cells, or T cells were the source of the cDNA or gDNA that made up the material.

The germline V gene encodes CDR1 SGHNT and CDR2 YYREEE (reference sequence). Germline trimming cut 0 bases from V and 2 bases from J; bases unmatched to any gene: 6. The CDR3 has 17 amino acids. Some clones are missing from TCRdb's copy, which holds only in-frame ones; the method was immunoSEQ multiplex PCR. Of some 160,000 clones listed, 85% to 90% are singletons. Sequenced material: peripheral blood. V and J are TRBV5-4 and TRBJ2-2; 8 bases line up with TRBD2. This receptor was obtained from a woman between 55 and 75 years old with active COVID-19. The CDR3 DNA is TGTGCCAGCAGCTTGGTCCGGGGGGGGGACAACACCGGGGAGCTGTTTTTT. Translated: CASSLVRGGDNTGELFF.